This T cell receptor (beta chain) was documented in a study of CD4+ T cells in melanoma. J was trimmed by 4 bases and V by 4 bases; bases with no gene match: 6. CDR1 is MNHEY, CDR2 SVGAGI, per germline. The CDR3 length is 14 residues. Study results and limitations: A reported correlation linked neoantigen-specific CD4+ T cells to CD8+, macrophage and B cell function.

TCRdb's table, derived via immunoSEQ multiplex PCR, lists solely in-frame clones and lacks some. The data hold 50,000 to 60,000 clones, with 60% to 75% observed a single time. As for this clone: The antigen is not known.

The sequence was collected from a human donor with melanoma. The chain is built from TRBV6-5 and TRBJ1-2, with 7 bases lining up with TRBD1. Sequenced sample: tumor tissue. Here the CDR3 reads CASSSRTGRYGYTF. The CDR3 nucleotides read TGTGCCAGCAGTTCTAGGACAGGACGCTATGGCTACACCTTC.